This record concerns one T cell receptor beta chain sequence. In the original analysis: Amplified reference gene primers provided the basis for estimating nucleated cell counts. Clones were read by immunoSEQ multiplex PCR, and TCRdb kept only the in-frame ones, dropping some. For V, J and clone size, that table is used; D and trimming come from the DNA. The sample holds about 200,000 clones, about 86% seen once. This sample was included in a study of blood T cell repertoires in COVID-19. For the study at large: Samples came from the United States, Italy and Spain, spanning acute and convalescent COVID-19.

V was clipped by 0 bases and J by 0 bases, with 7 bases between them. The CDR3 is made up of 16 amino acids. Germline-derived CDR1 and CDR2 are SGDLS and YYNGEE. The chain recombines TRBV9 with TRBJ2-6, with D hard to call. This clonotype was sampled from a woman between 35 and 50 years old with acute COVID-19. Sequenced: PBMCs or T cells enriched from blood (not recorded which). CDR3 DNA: TGTGCCAGCAGCGTAGCCAGAAGCTCTGGGGCCAACGTCCTGACTTTC. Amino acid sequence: CASSVARSSGANVLTF. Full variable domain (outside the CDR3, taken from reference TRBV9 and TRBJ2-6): DSGVTQTPKHLITATGQRVTLRCSPRSGDLSVYWYQQSLDQGLQFLIQYYNGEERAKGNILERFSAQQFPDLHSELNLSSLELGDSALYFCASSVARSSGANVLTFGAGSRLTVL.